Sequencing of this T cell receptor beta chain was carried out in a study of cytomegalovirus exposure and HLA in healthy donors. This CDR3 has 15 residues. Germline V gene sequence: CDR1 MNHEY, CDR2 SMNVEV (reference sequence). V shed 6 bases, J shed 4 bases, and the junction held 6 bases outside the gene matches. Both 60 Vbeta primers and 13 Jbeta primers went into the PCR. Some clones are missing from TCRdb's copy, which holds only in-frame ones; the method was immunoSEQ multiplex PCR. Among 140,000 to 150,000 clones listed, around 77% were seen once. Sequenced input: PBMCs. The receptor was isolated from a woman aged 40 to 49 in good health and CMV-seropositive. The chain uses TRBV27 and TRBJ2-1; 10 bases align to TRBD2. The CDR3: CASRSGTSVYNEQFF. Here the CDR3 DNA reads TGTGCCAGCAGATCCGGGACTAGCGTATACAATGAGCAGTTCTTC.